Listed below are T cell receptor beta chains from one sample, sequenced in a study of blood T cell repertoires in COVID-19. Assay used: immunoSEQ multiplex PCR; TCRdb lists only in-frame clones, some missing. The sample shows some 100,000 clones, approximately 86% of them seen only once. The specimen sequenced was PBMCs or T cells enriched from blood (not recorded which). The source is a woman in her forties or fifties who had recovered from COVID-19. Each CDR3 is given with its conserved first and last residue. The order of the fields is clone size, J gene, D gene, V gene, CDR3 protein, CDR3 DNA. The D gene is left open where the match is weak. Clone size is given for some rows only: seen once, a few or many times, or a class if the clone is expanded.

clone_size: .
j_call: TRBJ1-1
d_call: .
v_call: TRBV12-3/TRBV12-4
cdr3_aa: CASSLVRTEAFF
cdr3_nt: TGTGCCAGCAGTTTAGTCCGGACTGAAGCTTTCTTT

clone_size: .
j_call: TRBJ2-5
d_call: TRBD1
v_call: TRBV9
cdr3_aa: CASSVEGLGQRKQETQYF
cdr3_nt: TGTGCCAGCAGCGTCGAGGGCCTGGGACAGAGAAAGCAAGAGACCCAGTACTTC

clone_size: .
j_call: TRBJ1-3
d_call: .
v_call: TRBV24-1
cdr3_aa: CATSAAQGEGNTIYF
cdr3_nt: TGTGCCACCAGTGCCGCACAGGGTGAAGGAAACACCATATATTTT

clone_size: .
j_call: TRBJ2-5
d_call: .
v_call: TRBV28
cdr3_aa: CASSPSGVGETQYF
cdr3_nt: TGTGCCAGCAGCCCGTCAGGGGTGGGGGAGACCCAGTACTTC

clone_size: .
j_call: TRBJ1-2
d_call: TRBD1
v_call: TRBV30
cdr3_aa: CAWRGTGNYPGYTF
cdr3_nt: TGTGCCTGGAGGGGGACAGGGAATTATCCTGGCTACACCTTC

clone_size: once
j_call: TRBJ2-7
d_call: TRBD2
v_call: TRBV3-1/TRBV3-2
cdr3_aa: CASSQDGAGGGEQYF
cdr3_nt: TGTGCCAGCAGCCAAGACGGGGCGGGAGGGGGCGAGCAGTACTTC

clone_size: .
j_call: TRBJ1-5
d_call: TRBD1
v_call: TRBV30
cdr3_aa: CAWSAGGQPQHF
cdr3_nt: TGTGCCTGGAGTGCAGGGGGTCAGCCCCAGCATTTT

clone_size: .
j_call: TRBJ2-7
d_call: TRBD2
v_call: TRBV5-1
cdr3_aa: CASSPGTSGRLHEQYF
cdr3_nt: TGCGCCAGCAGCCCCGGGACTAGCGGGAGACTCCACGAGCAGTACTTC

clone_size: .
j_call: TRBJ2-4
d_call: TRBD2
v_call: TRBV30
cdr3_aa: CAWSGAREGENIQYF
cdr3_nt: TGTGCCTGGAGTGGGGCGCGGGAGGGAGAAAACATTCAGTACTTC

clone_size: .
j_call: TRBJ1-6
d_call: TRBD1
v_call: TRBV3-1/TRBV3-2
cdr3_aa: CASSPGTGGNSPLHF
cdr3_nt: TGTGCCAGCAGCCCAGGGACAGGGGGTAATTCACCCCTCCACTTT

clone_size: .
j_call: TRBJ1-2
d_call: TRBD1
v_call: TRBV27
cdr3_aa: CASMPYFGTGYGYTF
cdr3_nt: TGTGCCAGCATGCCCTACTTTGGGACAGGTTATGGCTACACCTTC

clone_size: few
j_call: TRBJ1-3
d_call: .
v_call: TRBV7-6
cdr3_aa: CASSLRQGVSGNTIYF
cdr3_nt: TGTGCCAGCAGCTTACGGCAGGGCGTCTCTGGAAACACCATATATTTT

clone_size: once
j_call: TRBJ2-1
d_call: TRBD2
v_call: TRBV19
cdr3_aa: CASRTSGASYNEQFF
cdr3_nt: TGTGCCAGTCGGACTAGCGGTGCCTCCTACAATGAGCAGTTCTTC

clone_size: .
j_call: TRBJ1-1
d_call: .
v_call: TRBV10-3
cdr3_aa: CAISGALNTEAFF
cdr3_nt: TGTGCCATCAGTGGAGCCTTGAACACTGAAGCTTTCTTT

clone_size: .
j_call: TRBJ1-2
d_call: .
v_call: TRBV5-6
cdr3_aa: CASRSGGFTNYGYTF
cdr3_nt: TGTGCCAGCAGATCCGGCGGATTCACTAACTATGGCTACACCTTC

clone_size: .
j_call: TRBJ2-7
d_call: TRBD1
v_call: TRBV6-1
cdr3_aa: CASSEGTGSSYEQYF
cdr3_nt: TGTGCCAGCAGTGAAGGGACAGGCAGCTCCTACGAGCAGTACTTC

clone_size: many
j_call: TRBJ2-7
d_call: .
v_call: TRBV30
cdr3_aa: CAWSVLSLGSSYEQYF
cdr3_nt: TGTGCCTGGAGTGTACTTAGTCTTGGTTCCTCCTACGAGCAGTACTTC

clone_size: .
j_call: TRBJ2-3
d_call: TRBD1
v_call: TRBV7-9
cdr3_aa: CASSLRQGSDTQYF
cdr3_nt: TGTGCCAGCAGCTTAAGACAGGGGTCGGATACGCAGTATTTT

clone_size: .
j_call: TRBJ2-2
d_call: .
v_call: TRBV9
cdr3_aa: CASSIFSGELFF
cdr3_nt: TGTGCCAGCAGCATATTTTCCGGGGAGCTGTTTTTT

clone_size: .
j_call: TRBJ2-5
d_call: TRBD1
v_call: TRBV24-1
cdr3_aa: CATSERDRASETQYF
cdr3_nt: TGTGCCACCAGTGAGCGGGACAGGGCATCAGAGACCCAGTACTTC

clone_size: .
j_call: TRBJ2-1
d_call: TRBD2
v_call: TRBV7-9
cdr3_aa: CASSISGSGYNEQFF
cdr3_nt: TGTGCCAGCAGTATTAGCGGGAGTGGGTACAATGAGCAGTTCTTC

clone_size: .
j_call: TRBJ1-6
d_call: .
v_call: TRBV10-2
cdr3_aa: CASKGVSYNSPLHF
cdr3_nt: TGCGCCAGCAAGGGGGTCTCCTATAATTCACCCCTCCACTTT

clone_size: .
j_call: TRBJ1-5
d_call: .
v_call: TRBV2
cdr3_aa: CASRKTRAPRRDQPQHF
cdr3_nt: TGTGCCAGCAGGAAGACCAGGGCTCCACGACGCGATCAGCCCCAGCATTTT

clone_size: .
j_call: TRBJ2-7
d_call: .
v_call: TRBV6-2/TRBV6-3
cdr3_aa: CASSSELRGYEQYF
cdr3_nt: TGTGCCAGCAGTTCTGAGTTACGGGGCTACGAGCAGTACTTC

clone_size: .
j_call: TRBJ2-1
d_call: .
v_call: TRBV7-5
cdr3_aa: CVRSFGNEQFF
cdr3_nt: TGTGTCAGAAGCTTCGGCAATGAGCAGTTCTTC

clone_size: .
j_call: TRBJ2-2
d_call: TRBD2
v_call: TRBV6-1
cdr3_aa: CASSELAGNTGELFF
cdr3_nt: TGTGCCAGCAGTGAACTAGCGGGGAACACCGGGGAGCTGTTTTTT

clone_size: .
j_call: TRBJ2-1
d_call: .
v_call: TRBV11-2
cdr3_aa: CASSLADLNNEQFF
cdr3_nt: TGTGCCAGCAGCTTAGCAGACTTGAACAATGAGCAGTTCTTC

clone_size: medium-sized
j_call: TRBJ1-5
d_call: .
v_call: TRBV19
cdr3_aa: CASSFSNQPQHF
cdr3_nt: TGTGCCAGTAGTTTCAGTAATCAGCCCCAGCATTTT

clone_size: .
j_call: TRBJ2-1
d_call: .
v_call: TRBV28
cdr3_aa: CASSFALYNEQFF
cdr3_nt: TGTGCCAGCAGTTTCGCGCTTTACAATGAGCAGTTCTTC